This T cell receptor (beta chain) was found in a study of blood T cell repertoires in COVID-19. Cohort 3 donors counted as recovered after two negative PCRs, clearance, or resolved symptoms. Some clones are missing from TCRdb's copy, which holds only in-frame ones; the method was immunoSEQ multiplex PCR. The data contain 240,000 or so clones, around 88% of them seen just once; the ten biggest clones take up over 2%. Sequenced sample: PBMCs or T cells enriched from blood (not recorded which). This TCR derives from a woman between 50 and 59 years old who had recovered from COVID-19.

The CDR3 DNA follows: TGTGCCAGCAGTGCCTGGGGAGCCACTAACTATGGCTACACCTTC. Protein product: CASSAWGATNYGYTF. This sequence joins TRBV7-2 and TRBJ1-2; D is undetermined. Germline loops: CDR1 SGHTA, CDR2 FQGNSA. V dropped 6 bases and J dropped 0 bases, with 14 bases sitting between them. The CDR3 spans 15 residues.